A selection of T cell receptor beta chains follows, all from one sample in a study of shared clonotypes between healthy human individuals. Profiling relied on immunoSEQ multiplex PCR, and the TCRdb table lists in-frame clones only, not all of them. The sample lists approximately 1,500,000 clones, around 98% occurring once. The sample taken for sequencing was naive CD4+ T cells sorted from blood. The receptor source for this set is a young man in good health. Each CDR3 is given with its conserved first and last residue. The order of the fields is D gene, J gene, V gene, clone size, CDR3 length, CDR3 protein, CDR3 DNA. D genes are given only for firm matches. Expanded clones get a size class; other rows say once, few or many, or leave the size out.

D gene: TRBD2; J gene: TRBJ2-5; V gene: TRBV7-7; clone size: NA; CDR3 length: 13; CDR3 protein: CASSLLAGKTQYF; CDR3 DNA: TGTGCCAGCAGCCTACTAGCGGGAAAGACCCAGTACTTC
D gene: NA; J gene: TRBJ2-1; V gene: TRBV10-3; clone size: NA; CDR3 length: 15; CDR3 protein: CAISERGLATNEQFF; CDR3 DNA: TGTGCCATCAGTGAGAGGGGACTGGCCACCAATGAGCAGTTCTTC
D gene: TRBD1; J gene: TRBJ2-1; V gene: TRBV2; clone size: once; CDR3 length: 13; CDR3 protein: CASTGQGADEQFF; CDR3 DNA: TGTGCCAGCACAGGACAGGGGGCCGATGAGCAGTTCTTC
D gene: TRBD2; J gene: TRBJ2-5; V gene: TRBV7-7; clone size: NA; CDR3 length: 15; CDR3 protein: CASSLAGSSPETQYF; CDR3 DNA: TGTGCTAGCAGCTTAGCGGGCAGTTCCCCAGAGACCCAGTACTTC
D gene: NA; J gene: TRBJ1-5; V gene: TRBV28; clone size: once; CDR3 length: 13; CDR3 protein: CASSFTGNQPQHF; CDR3 DNA: TGTGCCAGCAGTTTTACAGGGAATCAGCCCCAGCATTTT
D gene: NA; J gene: TRBJ1-2; V gene: TRBV29-1; clone size: NA; CDR3 length: 14; CDR3 protein: CSVDPVGGFYGYTF; CDR3 DNA: TGCAGCGTCGATCCCGTTGGGGGATTCTATGGCTACACCTTC
D gene: NA; J gene: TRBJ1-5; V gene: TRBV18; clone size: NA; CDR3 length: 13; CDR3 protein: CASSRRTDEPQHF; CDR3 DNA: TGTGCCAGCTCACGTCGGACAGACGAGCCCCAGCATTTT
D gene: TRBD2; J gene: TRBJ2-3; V gene: TRBV28; clone size: NA; CDR3 length: 16; CDR3 protein: CATSSGLAAGLDTQYF; CDR3 DNA: TGTGCCACCTCTTCGGGACTAGCGGCAGGCCTTGATACGCAGTATTTT
D gene: NA; J gene: TRBJ2-6; V gene: TRBV9; clone size: NA; CDR3 length: 16; CDR3 protein: CASSVGLGSGANVLTF; CDR3 DNA: TGTGCCAGCAGCGTAGGTTTGGGCTCTGGGGCCAACGTCCTGACTTTC
D gene: NA; J gene: TRBJ1-5; V gene: TRBV30; clone size: NA; CDR3 length: 16; CDR3 protein: CAWGFRTGIGNQPQHF; CDR3 DNA: TGTGCCTGGGGGTTCCGTACAGGGATCGGAAATCAGCCCCAGCATTTT
D gene: TRBD2; J gene: TRBJ2-1; V gene: TRBV5-4; clone size: NA; CDR3 length: 16; CDR3 protein: CAPGLAGPSSYNEQFF; CDR3 DNA: TGTGCCCCCGGGCTAGCGGGACCAAGCTCCTACAATGAGCAGTTCTTC
D gene: NA; J gene: TRBJ1-1; V gene: TRBV27; clone size: NA; CDR3 length: 15; CDR3 protein: CASTKLGQGNTEAFF; CDR3 DNA: TGTGCCAGCACGAAACTGGGGCAGGGGAACACTGAAGCTTTCTTT
D gene: NA; J gene: TRBJ1-5; V gene: TRBV30; clone size: NA; CDR3 length: 13; CDR3 protein: CAWSVRDRQPQHF; CDR3 DNA: TGTGCCTGGAGTGTTCGAGACAGACAGCCCCAGCATTTT
D gene: TRBD2; J gene: TRBJ2-7; V gene: TRBV18; clone size: NA; CDR3 length: 20; CDR3 protein: CASSTGSRSPRLARDYEQYF; CDR3 DNA: TGTGCCAGCTCAACCGGGTCAAGATCTCCCCGACTAGCGAGGGACTACGAGCAGTACTTC
D gene: NA; J gene: TRBJ1-2; V gene: TRBV28; clone size: NA; CDR3 length: 13; CDR3 protein: CASSLFLEGGYTF; CDR3 DNA: TGTGCCAGCAGTTTATTTCTAGAGGGTGGCTACACCTTC
D gene: TRBD1; J gene: TRBJ2-2; V gene: TRBV28; clone size: NA; CDR3 length: 12; CDR3 protein: CAQQGASGELFF; CDR3 DNA: TGTGCGCAACAGGGGGCTTCCGGGGAGCTGTTTTTT
D gene: NA; J gene: TRBJ2-2; V gene: TRBV21-1; clone size: NA; CDR3 length: 18; CDR3 protein: CASSKARVQDPNTGELFF; CDR3 DNA: TGTGCCAGCAGCAAAGCAAGGGTGCAGGACCCGAACACCGGGGAGCTGTTTTTT
D gene: NA; J gene: TRBJ2-2; V gene: TRBV19; clone size: NA; CDR3 length: 14; CDR3 protein: CASSIFLQTGELFF; CDR3 DNA: TGTGCCAGTAGTATATTTCTCCAAACCGGGGAGCTGTTTTTT
D gene: NA; J gene: TRBJ2-5; V gene: TRBV5-6; clone size: NA; CDR3 length: 14; CDR3 protein: CASSLHGLQETQYF; CDR3 DNA: TGTGCCAGCAGCTTGCACGGGCTCCAAGAGACCCAGTACTTC
D gene: TRBD1; J gene: TRBJ2-1; V gene: TRBV5-1; clone size: NA; CDR3 length: 16; CDR3 protein: CASSLGQGGSYNEQFF; CDR3 DNA: TGCGCCAGCAGCTTGGGACAGGGGGGCTCCTACAATGAGCAGTTCTTC
D gene: NA; J gene: TRBJ2-7; V gene: TRBV5-1; clone size: NA; CDR3 length: 15; CDR3 protein: CASSLLPESSYEQYF; CDR3 DNA: TGCGCCAGCAGCTTACTCCCGGAAAGCTCCTACGAGCAGTACTTC
D gene: NA; J gene: TRBJ2-3; V gene: TRBV27; clone size: NA; CDR3 length: 13; CDR3 protein: CASSFDSTDTQYF; CDR3 DNA: TGTGCCAGCAGTTTTGACTCGACGGATACGCAGTATTTT
D gene: TRBD1; J gene: TRBJ2-5; V gene: TRBV5-4; clone size: NA; CDR3 length: 14; CDR3 protein: CASSPGQGRKTQYF; CDR3 DNA: TGTGCCAGCAGCCCGGGACAGGGGCGAAAGACCCAGTACTTC
D gene: NA; J gene: TRBJ1-1; V gene: TRBV7-9; clone size: NA; CDR3 length: 13; CDR3 protein: CASSYQGRGEAFF; CDR3 DNA: TGTGCCAGCAGCTATCAAGGACGGGGAGAAGCTTTCTTT
D gene: TRBD1; J gene: TRBJ2-7; V gene: TRBV5-1; clone size: NA; CDR3 length: 15; CDR3 protein: CASSPTGTGTYEQYF; CDR3 DNA: TGCGCCAGCAGCCCAACCGGGACAGGAACCTACGAGCAGTACTTC
D gene: NA; J gene: TRBJ2-5; V gene: TRBV7-6; clone size: NA; CDR3 length: 13; CDR3 protein: CASSGWSGETQYF; CDR3 DNA: TGTGCCAGCAGCGGATGGAGCGGAGAGACCCAGTACTTC
D gene: NA; J gene: TRBJ2-5; V gene: TRBV18; clone size: NA; CDR3 length: 13; CDR3 protein: CASSPGTKETQYF; CDR3 DNA: TGTGCCAGCTCACCAGGGACAAAAGAGACCCAGTACTTC
D gene: TRBD1; J gene: TRBJ1-1; V gene: TRBV7-9; clone size: NA; CDR3 length: 17; CDR3 protein: CASSLGKVGQGVRGAFF; CDR3 DNA: TGTGCCAGCAGCTTAGGGAAGGTGGGACAGGGGGTACGTGGAGCTTTCTTT
D gene: NA; J gene: TRBJ2-7; V gene: TRBV9; clone size: NA; CDR3 length: 15; CDR3 protein: CASSVTDRLPYEQYF; CDR3 DNA: TGTGCCAGCAGCGTTACGGATCGACTACCCTACGAGCAGTACTTC
D gene: NA; J gene: TRBJ1-2; V gene: TRBV2; clone size: NA; CDR3 length: 14; CDR3 protein: CATSPDRRSYGYTF; CDR3 DNA: TGTGCCACCTCGCCGGACCGCCGATCCTATGGCTACACCTTC
D gene: TRBD2; J gene: TRBJ2-7; V gene: TRBV18; clone size: NA; CDR3 length: 15; CDR3 protein: CASSPLIAGGHEQYF; CDR3 DNA: TGTGCCAGCTCACCACTAATAGCGGGAGGGCATGAGCAGTACTTC
D gene: NA; J gene: TRBJ2-5; V gene: TRBV10-3; clone size: NA; CDR3 length: 16; CDR3 protein: CAISESMSGTKETQYF; CDR3 DNA: TGTGCCATCAGTGAGTCAATGAGTGGAACAAAAGAGACCCAGTACTTC
D gene: NA; J gene: TRBJ2-3; V gene: TRBV18; clone size: NA; CDR3 length: 19; CDR3 protein: CASSQIPTGSGGLTDTQYF; CDR3 DNA: TGTGCCAGCTCGCAAATCCCCACTGGTAGCGGCGGATTAACAGATACGCAGTATTTT
D gene: TRBD1; J gene: TRBJ2-7; V gene: TRBV4-1; clone size: NA; CDR3 length: 15; CDR3 protein: CASSQVWDSTYEQYF; CDR3 DNA: TGCGCCAGCAGCCAAGTATGGGACAGCACCTACGAGCAGTACTTC
D gene: NA; J gene: TRBJ2-3; V gene: TRBV19; clone size: NA; CDR3 length: 14; CDR3 protein: CASRGRGLTDTQYF; CDR3 DNA: TGTGCCAGTAGGGGCCGTGGACTCACAGATACGCAGTATTTT
D gene: NA; J gene: TRBJ2-7; V gene: TRBV27; clone size: once; CDR3 length: 11; CDR3 protein: CASQMGDEQYF; CDR3 DNA: TGTGCCAGCCAGATGGGCGACGAGCAGTACTTC
D gene: NA; J gene: TRBJ1-4; V gene: TRBV11-2; clone size: NA; CDR3 length: 14; CDR3 protein: CASSTRDPSEKLFF; CDR3 DNA: TGTGCCAGCAGCACCCGGGACCCCTCTGAAAAACTGTTTTTT
D gene: TRBD2; J gene: TRBJ2-7; V gene: TRBV10-3; clone size: NA; CDR3 length: 13; CDR3 protein: CAISGLAGGEQYF; CDR3 DNA: TGTGCCATCTCGGGACTAGCGGGAGGCGAGCAGTACTTC
D gene: NA; J gene: TRBJ2-5; V gene: TRBV7-9; clone size: NA; CDR3 length: 15; CDR3 protein: CASSSLTKREETQYF; CDR3 DNA: TGTGCCAGCAGCTCCCTTACTAAGCGGGAAGAGACCCAGTACTTC
D gene: TRBD2; J gene: TRBJ2-1; V gene: TRBV7-8; clone size: once; CDR3 length: 15; CDR3 protein: CASSYRLAAYNEQFF; CDR3 DNA: TGTGCCAGCAGCTATAGACTAGCGGCATACAATGAGCAGTTCTTC
D gene: TRBD1; J gene: TRBJ2-5; V gene: TRBV5-1; clone size: NA; CDR3 length: 14; CDR3 protein: CASSWDRDQETQYF; CDR3 DNA: TGCGCCAGCAGCTGGGACAGGGACCAAGAGACCCAGTACTTC